This T cell receptor (beta chain) was profiled in a study of shared clonotypes between healthy human individuals. Study context: The people who gave samples were two women and a few men aged 18 to 49. For every donor, three CD4 naive, three CD4 memory, two CD8 naive and one CD8 memory plates were used.

Original handling: Junction-only sequences produced by ImmunoSEQ had no quality scores, so filtering differed. The table came from immunoSEQ multiplex PCR; TCRdb's copy has only in-frame clones and leaves some out. V, J and clone size were drawn from that table, and D and trimming were deduced from the DNA. Among hundreds of thousands of clones, 85% to 95% were seen once, and the ten largest hold over 0.095%. In regard to this clone: Its antigen is as yet unknown.

The CDR3 runs to 16 residues. The V gene's germline CDR1 is LNHNV and CDR2 YYDKDF (reference sequence). The V segment lost 5 bases and the J segment 3 bases; nucleotides outside the gene matches: 9. It was CD45RO-negative cells, positively selected for CCR7, that made up naive CD8 cells, with terminally differentiated effector memory CD45RA+ cells excluded. General observations from the study: Generation probabilities of non-shared clonotypes were lower (relative to those shared by all four donors).

This receptor was taken from a woman in her 30s in good health. The chain combines TRBV15 with TRBJ1-4, with TRBD1 matching 7 bases. The source material was naive CD8+ T cells sorted from blood. This CDR3 is CATSGRQGLPNEKLFF. The CDR3 DNA sequence: TGTGCCACCAGCGGGAGACAGGGATTACCTAATGAAAAACTGTTTTTT.